This is a list of T cell receptor beta chains from one sample in a study of T-cell reconstitution after alpha-beta-depleted transplantation in children. TCRdb used MiXCR to reprocess the PCR reads, holding one entry per CDR3 protein. The table has approximately 590,000 distinct CDR3 sequences, about 10% seen once. The sequencing here drew on PBMCs from the stem cell graft donor, taken from the stem cell graft. These receptors were obtained from a human donor who donated a stem cell graft to a child with acute myeloid leukemia. The CDR3 runs from the conserved cysteine through the conserved F or W. The D gene is left open where the match is weak. Clone size, where shown, is once, few, many, or a class for clones that have expanded.

v_call	clone_size	j_call	d_call	cdr3_nt	cdr3_aa
TRBV29-1	few	TRBJ2-7	.	TGCAGCGTTGGTTTCAACTCCTACGAGCAGTACTTC	CSVGFNSYEQYF
TRBV20-1	.	TRBJ2-1	.	TGCAGTGCTAGAGGTTCGCCAGGACTGAATGAGCAGTTCTTC	CSARGSPGLNEQFF
TRBV28	many	TRBJ2-1	.	TGTGCCAGCAGTCTCCCGGACACCTACAATGAGCAGTTCTTC	CASSLPDTYNEQFF
TRBV3-1	many	TRBJ2-1	.	TGTGCCAGCAGCCAAGGGGCGAGTTACAATGAGCAGTTCTTC	CASSQGASYNEQFF
TRBV7-2	few	TRBJ2-1	TRBD1	TGTGCCAGCAGCTCCGGGGACAGGGGGTACGGGTACAATGAGCAGTTCTTC	CASSSGDRGYGYNEQFF
TRBV29-1	few	TRBJ1-2	TRBD1	TGCAGCGTCAGTGACAGGGGGCGAGGAGGCTATGGCTACACCTTC	CSVSDRGRGGYGYTF
TRBV20-1	many	TRBJ1-1	TRBD1	TGCAGTGCGCGAAAGGGGGCTAGCACTGAAGCTTTCTTT	CSARKGASTEAFF
TRBV7-6	few	TRBJ2-7	TRBD2	TGTGCCAGCAGCGTAGGACTAGCGGGAGGGGTCGACGAGCAGTACTTC	CASSVGLAGGVDEQYF
TRBV29-1	few	TRBJ2-1	TRBD1	TGCAGCGTCATCGGACAGGGTCTGGATGAGCAGTTCTTC	CSVIGQGLDEQFF
TRBV29-1	many	TRBJ1-2	TRBD1	TGCAGCGTTGAACAAGGACAGGGCGGCCTTAACTATGGCTACACCTTC	CSVEQGQGGLNYGYTF
TRBV3-1	.	TRBJ2-2	.	TGTGCCAGCAGCCAAGAAGCCTTGTACACCGGGGAGCTGTTTTTT	CASSQEALYTGELFF
TRBV2	.	TRBJ2-7	.	TGTGCCAATAATGAGCCGCTAAGCCCCTACGAGCAGTACTTC	CANNEPLSPYEQYF
TRBV20-1	many	TRBJ2-1	.	TGCAGTGCGAGGGAGGTCTCCTACAATGAGCAGTTCTTC	CSAREVSYNEQFF
TRBV7-6	.	TRBJ2-7	TRBD2	TGTGCCAGCAGCCCCGCGACTAGCGGGAGCTCCTACGAGCAGTACTTC	CASSPATSGSSYEQYF
TRBV29-1	.	TRBJ1-5	.	TGCAGCGTTAGGAACAGGACTAGCAATCAGCCCCAGCATTTT	CSVRNRTSNQPQHF
TRBV19	.	TRBJ2-1	TRBD1	TGTGCCAGCCTGGGACAGGGGGCTTTCAGTGAGCAGTTCTTC	CASLGQGAFSEQFF
TRBV12-3/TRBV12-4	.	TRBJ1-3	.	TGTGCCAGCAGTCCGGGGGGGGTCATCTCTGGAAACACCATATATTTT	CASSPGGVISGNTIYF
TRBV28	.	TRBJ2-4	.	TGTGCCAGCAGCACCCCACTGAGGGGAGCCAAAAACATTCAGTACTTC	CASSTPLRGAKNIQYF
TRBV30	.	TRBJ1-1	.	TGTGCCTGGAGTCGGAGGAGTGAAGCTTTCTTT	CAWSRRSEAFF
TRBV7-3	.	TRBJ2-2	TRBD1	TGTGCCAGCAGCTTAAAAGGGACAGGGGGAAGCGGGGAGCTGTTTTTT	CASSLKGTGGSGELFF
TRBV29-1	many	TRBJ2-1	.	TGCAGCGTTGAAATCCGCAATGAGCAGTTCTTC	CSVEIRNEQFF
TRBV6-1	few	TRBJ2-5	TRBD1	TGTGCCAGTCTTTCGGGACAGGGGACGTCTGAGACCCAGTACTTC	CASLSGQGTSETQYF
TRBV20-1	few	TRBJ2-1	TRBD2	TGCAGTGCTAGGTGGGGGAGGGTAGGTGAGCAGTTCTTC	CSARWGRVGEQFF
TRBV20-1	.	TRBJ1-1	.	TGCAGTGCTAGGGTGATGGGGCGGTCGGACACTGAAGCTTTCTTT	CSARVMGRSDTEAFF
TRBV9	few	TRBJ2-7	.	TGTGCCAGCAGCGTAGGGTTCGGGGCTAACCCTCCCTACGAGCAGTACTTC	CASSVGFGANPPYEQYF
TRBV7-2	.	TRBJ2-1	TRBD2	TGTGCCAGCAGCCTCCCGGAAGCGGGATTTACGCAGTTCTTC	CASSLPEAGFTQFF
TRBV4-3	.	TRBJ2-1	.	TGCGCCAGCAGCCAAGTAGGGCAATCCTACAATGAGCAGTTCTTC	CASSQVGQSYNEQFF
TRBV7-9	.	TRBJ1-1	.	TGTGCCAGCAGCTCCCAGGGATCTCTGAACACTGAAGCTTTCTTT	CASSSQGSLNTEAFF
TRBV9	.	TRBJ2-7	.	TGTGCCAGCAGCGCCCGGACTCAATCCGAGCAGTACTTC	CASSARTQSEQYF
TRBV15	.	TRBJ2-2	.	TGTGCCACCAGTCCGGGACTGGGGAATGCCGGGGAGCTGTTTTTT	CATSPGLGNAGELFF
TRBV13	many	TRBJ1-1	TRBD1	TGTGCCAGCAGCCTTGCTTACAGGGGGAACACTGAAGCTTTCTTT	CASSLAYRGNTEAFF
TRBV20-1	few	TRBJ2-5	.	TGCAGTGCTAGAGCTCCGACGGGAGAGACCCAGTACTTC	CSARAPTGETQYF
TRBV28	few	TRBJ2-6	.	TGTGCCAGCAGTCCGGGACGGAGAAACCCTACTGGGGCCAACGTCCTGACTTTC	CASSPGRRNPTGANVLTF
TRBV20-1	few	TRBJ1-1	.	TGCAGTGCTCGCGGGGCCTCTCACAGGGCGAACACTGAAGCTTTCTTT	CSARGASHRANTEAFF
TRBV29-1	once	TRBJ2-1	.	TGCAGCATTGAAGATCTGACCCTAGGGCATAATGAGCAGTTCTTC	CSIEDLTLGHNEQFF
TRBV11-2	.	TRBJ2-1	.	TGTGCCAGCAGCTTACGCAGGGCCAATGAGCAGTTCTTC	CASSLRRANEQFF
TRBV7-6	.	TRBJ2-7	TRBD1	TGTGCCAGCAGCTTAGTACAGGGGAATGGCGAGCAGTACTTC	CASSLVQGNGEQYF
TRBV2	many	TRBJ2-3	TRBD2	TGTGCCAGCAGGGCGACTAGCGGGATGTGGGATACGCAGTATTTT	CASRATSGMWDTQYF
TRBV12-3/TRBV12-4	many	TRBJ2-3	TRBD2	TGTGCCAGCAGTTTAATAGCGGGGGCCCCTCCATATACGCAGTATTTT	CASSLIAGAPPYTQYF
TRBV5-1	.	TRBJ2-3	TRBD2	TGCGCCAGCAGCCCCCGAGCGGGAGGGCCGCCAGATACGCAGTATTTT	CASSPRAGGPPDTQYF
TRBV7-2	.	TRBJ1-2	.	TGTGCCAGCAGCCCTATGACAGCTTATGGCTACACCTTC	CASSPMTAYGYTF
TRBV9	.	TRBJ1-3	.	TGTGCCAGCAGCGCGCGGGGTTCAAGCCTAAGCAACATATATTTT	CASSARGSSLSNIYF
TRBV29-1	.	TRBJ2-3	.	TGCAGCGTTGAGTACGATACGCAGTATTTT	CSVEYDTQYF
TRBV27	many	TRBJ2-7	TRBD2	TGTGCCAGCAGTTTCTTCCACGGGACTAGCGGGAGTAGGAGCTCCTACGAGCAGTACTTC	CASSFFHGTSGSRSSYEQYF
TRBV5-1	many	TRBJ1-5	TRBD1	TGCGCCAGCAGCCCTCGATGGGACAGCCTACCTTCAGATACGCAGCATTTT	CASSPRWDSLPSDTQHF
TRBV6-5	many	TRBJ2-1	TRBD1	TGTGCCAGCAGTTCCCGGACAGGCAACAATGAGCAGTTCTTC	CASSSRTGNNEQFF
TRBV7-3	few	TRBJ2-5	.	TGTGCCAGCAGCTTATCGGCCGGGACGCCCCAAGAGACCCAGTACTTC	CASSLSAGTPQETQYF
TRBV15	.	TRBJ2-3	TRBD2	TGTGCCACCAGCAGAGATCTCTGGACTAGCGGTGACACAGATACGCAGTATTTT	CATSRDLWTSGDTDTQYF
TRBV29-1	once	TRBJ1-1	TRBD1	TGCAGCGTTGGAAAACCGGGACAGGGGGCTTTGGACACTGAAGCTTTCTTT	CSVGKPGQGALDTEAFF
TRBV7-2	.	TRBJ1-1	TRBD1	TGTGCCAGCAGCTCCCCGACAGGGAAAGCGGGGACTGAAGCTTTCTTT	CASSSPTGKAGTEAFF
TRBV19	.	TRBJ1-1	.	TGTGCCAGTAGAGCGGATTACACTGAAGCTTTCTTT	CASRADYTEAFF
TRBV4-2	many	TRBJ1-4	.	TGTGCCAGCAGCCAAGAAACCGGGGGTAGGAAACTGTTTTTT	CASSQETGGRKLFF
TRBV24-1	few	TRBJ2-3	.	TGTGCCACCAGTGCAGCGGACTCAGATACGCAGTATTTT	CATSAADSDTQYF
TRBV12-3/TRBV12-4	many	TRBJ2-5	.	TGTGCCAGCAGTTTTTCAATTGGGGAGACCCAGTACTTC	CASSFSIGETQYF